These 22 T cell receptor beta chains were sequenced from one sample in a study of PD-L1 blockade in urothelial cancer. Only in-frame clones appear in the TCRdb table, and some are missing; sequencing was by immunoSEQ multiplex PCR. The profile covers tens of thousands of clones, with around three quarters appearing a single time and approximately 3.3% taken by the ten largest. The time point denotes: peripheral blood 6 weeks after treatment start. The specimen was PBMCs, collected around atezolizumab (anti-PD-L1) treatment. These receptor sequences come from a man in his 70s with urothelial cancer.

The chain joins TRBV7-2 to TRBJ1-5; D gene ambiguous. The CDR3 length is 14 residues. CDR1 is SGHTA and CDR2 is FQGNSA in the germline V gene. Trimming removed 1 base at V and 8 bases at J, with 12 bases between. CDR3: CASSLGRGFEPQHF. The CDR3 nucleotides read TGTGCCAGCAGCTTAGGGAGAGGGTTTGAGCCCCAGCATTTT. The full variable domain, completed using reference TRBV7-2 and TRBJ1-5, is GAGVSQSPSNKVTEKGKDVELRCDPISGHTALYWYRQSLGQGLEFLIYFQGNSAPDKSGLPSDRFSAERTGGSVSTLTIQRTQQEDSAVYLCASSLGRGFEPQHFGDGTRLSIL.

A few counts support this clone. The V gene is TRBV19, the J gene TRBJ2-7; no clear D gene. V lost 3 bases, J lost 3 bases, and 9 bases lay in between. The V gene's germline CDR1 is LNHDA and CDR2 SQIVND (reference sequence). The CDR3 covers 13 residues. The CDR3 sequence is CASSIGHRYEQYF. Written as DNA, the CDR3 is TGTGCCAGTAGTATCGGTCACCGCTACGAGCAGTACTTC.

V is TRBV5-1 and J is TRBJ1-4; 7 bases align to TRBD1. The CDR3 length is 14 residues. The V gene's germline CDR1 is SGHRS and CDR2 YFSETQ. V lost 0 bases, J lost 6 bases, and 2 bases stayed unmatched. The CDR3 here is CASSLGQGDEKLFF. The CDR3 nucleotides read TGCGCCAGCAGCTTGGGACAGGGTGATGAAAAACTGTTTTTT. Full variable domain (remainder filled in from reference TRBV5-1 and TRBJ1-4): KAGVTQTPRYLIKTRGQQVTLSCSPISGHRSVSWYQQTPGQGLQFLFEYFSETQRNKGNFPGRFSGRQFSNSRSEMNVSTLELGDSALYLCASSLGQGDEKLFFGSGTQLSVL.

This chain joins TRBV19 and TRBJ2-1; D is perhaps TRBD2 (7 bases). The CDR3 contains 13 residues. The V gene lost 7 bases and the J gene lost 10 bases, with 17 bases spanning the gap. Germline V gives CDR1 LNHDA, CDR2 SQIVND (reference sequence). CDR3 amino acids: CASTVRGGSEQFF. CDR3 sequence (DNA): TGTGCCAGTACCGTAAGGGGGGGTAGCGAGCAGTTCTTC.

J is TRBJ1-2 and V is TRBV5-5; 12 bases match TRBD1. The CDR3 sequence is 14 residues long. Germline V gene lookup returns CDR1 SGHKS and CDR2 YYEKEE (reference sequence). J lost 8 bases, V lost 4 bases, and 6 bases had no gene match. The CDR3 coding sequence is TGTGCCAGCAGCCAAGATGGGACAGGGGGCGGCTACACCTTC. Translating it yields CASSQDGTGGGYTF.

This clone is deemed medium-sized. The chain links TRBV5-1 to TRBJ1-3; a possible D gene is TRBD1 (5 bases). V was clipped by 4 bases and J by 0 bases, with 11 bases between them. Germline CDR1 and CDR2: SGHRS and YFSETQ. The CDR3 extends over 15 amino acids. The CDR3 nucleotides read TGCGCCAGCAGCGAGGGACTCCTCTCTGGAAACACCATATATTTT. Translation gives CASSEGLLSGNTIYF.

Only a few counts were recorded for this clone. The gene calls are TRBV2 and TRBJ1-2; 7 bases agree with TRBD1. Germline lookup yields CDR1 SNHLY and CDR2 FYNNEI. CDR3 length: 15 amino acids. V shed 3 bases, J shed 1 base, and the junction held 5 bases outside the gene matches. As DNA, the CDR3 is TGTGCCAGCAGTGAGAACAGGGGAGGTAACTATGGCTACACCTTC. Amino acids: CASSENRGGNYGYTF.

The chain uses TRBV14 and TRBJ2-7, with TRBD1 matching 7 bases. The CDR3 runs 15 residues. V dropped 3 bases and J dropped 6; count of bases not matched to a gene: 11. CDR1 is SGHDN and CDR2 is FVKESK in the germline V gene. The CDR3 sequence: CASSHGRTGRVEQYF. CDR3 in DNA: TGTGCCAGCAGCCATGGCAGGACAGGTCGAGTCGAGCAGTACTTC.

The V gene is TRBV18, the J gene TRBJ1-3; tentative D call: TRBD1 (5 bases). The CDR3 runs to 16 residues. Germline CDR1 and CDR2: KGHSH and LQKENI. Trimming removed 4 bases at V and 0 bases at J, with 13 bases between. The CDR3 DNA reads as TGTGCCAGCTCACGCCCCGACAGCCTCTCTGGAAACACCATATATTTT. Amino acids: CASSRPDSLSGNTIYF.

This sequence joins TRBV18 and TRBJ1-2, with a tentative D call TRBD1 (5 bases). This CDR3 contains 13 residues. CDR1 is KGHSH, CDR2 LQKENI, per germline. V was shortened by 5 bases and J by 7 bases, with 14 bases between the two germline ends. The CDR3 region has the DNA TGTGCCAGCTCAACGGGGGGAAAGCCTGGCTACACCTTC. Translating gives CASSTGGKPGYTF.

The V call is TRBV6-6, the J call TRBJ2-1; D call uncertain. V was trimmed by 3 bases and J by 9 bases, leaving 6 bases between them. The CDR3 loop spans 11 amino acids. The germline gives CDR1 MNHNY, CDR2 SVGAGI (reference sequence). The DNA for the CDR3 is TGTGCCAGCAGTTATAATCTTGAGCAGTTCTTC. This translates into CASSYNLEQFF.

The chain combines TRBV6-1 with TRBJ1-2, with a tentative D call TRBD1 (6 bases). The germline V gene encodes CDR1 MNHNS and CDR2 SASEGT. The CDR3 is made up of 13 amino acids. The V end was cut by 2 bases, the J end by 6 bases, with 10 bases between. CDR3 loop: CASSESGDHGYTF. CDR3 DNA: TGTGCCAGCAGTGAATCAGGGGATCATGGCTACACCTTC.

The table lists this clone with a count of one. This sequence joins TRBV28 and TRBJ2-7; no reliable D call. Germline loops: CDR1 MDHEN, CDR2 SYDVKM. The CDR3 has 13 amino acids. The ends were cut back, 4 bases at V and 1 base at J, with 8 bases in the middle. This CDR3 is CASSSPQSYEQYF. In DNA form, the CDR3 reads TGTGCCAGCAGTTCCCCGCAGTCCTACGAGCAGTACTTC.

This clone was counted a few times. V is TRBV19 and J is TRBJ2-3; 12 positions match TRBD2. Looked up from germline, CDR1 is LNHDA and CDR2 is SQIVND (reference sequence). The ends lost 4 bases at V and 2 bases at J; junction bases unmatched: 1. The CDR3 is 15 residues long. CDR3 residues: CASSRTSGATDTQYF. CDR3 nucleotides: TGTGCCAGTAGTAGGACTAGCGGGGCCACAGATACGCAGTATTTT.

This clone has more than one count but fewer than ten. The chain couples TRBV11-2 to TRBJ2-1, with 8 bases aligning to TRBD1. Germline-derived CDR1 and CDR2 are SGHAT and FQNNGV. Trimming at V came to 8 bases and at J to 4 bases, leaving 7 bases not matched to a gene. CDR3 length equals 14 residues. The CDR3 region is CASRPGQAYNEQFF. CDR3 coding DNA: TGTGCCAGCCGCCCGGGACAGGCTTACAATGAGCAGTTCTTC.

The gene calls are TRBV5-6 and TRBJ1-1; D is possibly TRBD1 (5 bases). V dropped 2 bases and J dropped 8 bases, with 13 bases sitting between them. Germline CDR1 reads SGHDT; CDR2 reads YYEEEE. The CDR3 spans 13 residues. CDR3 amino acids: CASSLWRGGEAFF. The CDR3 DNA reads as TGTGCCAGCAGCTTATGGAGGGGCGGGGAAGCTTTCTTT.

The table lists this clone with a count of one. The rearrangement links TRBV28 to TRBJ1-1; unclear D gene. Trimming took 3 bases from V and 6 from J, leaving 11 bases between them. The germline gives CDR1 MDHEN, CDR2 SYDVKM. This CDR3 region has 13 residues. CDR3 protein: CASSFWALAEAFF. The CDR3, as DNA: TGTGCCAGCAGTTTTTGGGCACTAGCTGAAGCTTTCTTT.

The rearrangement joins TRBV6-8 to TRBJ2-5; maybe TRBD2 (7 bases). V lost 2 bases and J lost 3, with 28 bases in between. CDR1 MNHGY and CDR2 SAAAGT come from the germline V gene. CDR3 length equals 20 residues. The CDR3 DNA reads TGTGCCAGCAGTTACATTGGACAGCCCACGGGGGGTCCGGCCAAAGAGACCCAGTACTTC. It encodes CASSYIGQPTGGPAKETQYF.

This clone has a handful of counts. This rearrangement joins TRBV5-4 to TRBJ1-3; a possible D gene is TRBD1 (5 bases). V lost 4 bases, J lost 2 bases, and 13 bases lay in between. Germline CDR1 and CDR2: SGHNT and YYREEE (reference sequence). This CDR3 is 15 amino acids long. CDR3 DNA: TGTGCCAGCAGCCGGGACTCAGGGCCTGGAAACACCATATATTTT. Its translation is CASSRDSGPGNTIYF.

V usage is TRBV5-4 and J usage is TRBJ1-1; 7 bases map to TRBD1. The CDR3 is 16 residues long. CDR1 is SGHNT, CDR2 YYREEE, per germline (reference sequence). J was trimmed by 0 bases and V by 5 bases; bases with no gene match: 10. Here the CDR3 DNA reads TGTGCCAGCAGACTAGACAGGGTTCTCGTGAACACTGAAGCTTTCTTT. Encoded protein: CASRLDRVLVNTEAFF.

The CDR3 DNA is TGCGCCAGCACCAAGGGACTAGCGGGAAACACCGGGGAGCTGTTTTTT. Encoded protein: CASTKGLAGNTGELFF. The chain combines TRBV5-1 with TRBJ2-2; 13 positions match TRBD2. V lost 6 bases, J lost 2 bases, and 4 bases stayed unmatched. Germline V gene sequence: CDR1 SGHRS, CDR2 YFSETQ. The length of the CDR3 is 16 residues.

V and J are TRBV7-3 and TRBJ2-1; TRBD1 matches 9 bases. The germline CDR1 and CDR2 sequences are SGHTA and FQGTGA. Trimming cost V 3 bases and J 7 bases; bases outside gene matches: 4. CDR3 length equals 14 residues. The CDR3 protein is CASSFDRGDNEQFF. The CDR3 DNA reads TGTGCCAGCAGCTTTGACAGGGGGGATAATGAGCAGTTCTTC.